This record looks at one TCR beta chain sequence and its context. The data belong to a study of patients and donors after allogeneic stem cell transplantation. The germline gives CDR1 DFQATT, CDR2 SNEGSKA (reference sequence). The CDR3 extends over 17 amino acids. Losses at the gene ends were 3 bases for V and 1 base for J; bases not matched to a gene: 14. TCRdb re-derived calls from the RT-PCR reads in MiXCR, one entry per CDR3 protein. The table has 100,000 to 130,000 distinct CDR3 sequences, around 38% seen once; the top ten hold about 27%. Sequencing was performed on blood, either unsorted or a sorted T cell fraction (not recorded which). The chain carries TRBV20-1 and TRBJ1-1; 7 bases are shared with TRBD1. This TCR was sampled from a human donor who was either an allogeneic HSCT recipient or a stem cell or donor lymphocyte infusion donor (not recorded which). It is not recorded whose cells these are; they may come from a transplant donor. CDR3 sequence reads: CSASPMEGARRNTEAFF. The CDR3 bases are TGCAGTGCTAGCCCGATGGAGGGGGCTAGGAGGAACACTGAAGCTTTCTTT.